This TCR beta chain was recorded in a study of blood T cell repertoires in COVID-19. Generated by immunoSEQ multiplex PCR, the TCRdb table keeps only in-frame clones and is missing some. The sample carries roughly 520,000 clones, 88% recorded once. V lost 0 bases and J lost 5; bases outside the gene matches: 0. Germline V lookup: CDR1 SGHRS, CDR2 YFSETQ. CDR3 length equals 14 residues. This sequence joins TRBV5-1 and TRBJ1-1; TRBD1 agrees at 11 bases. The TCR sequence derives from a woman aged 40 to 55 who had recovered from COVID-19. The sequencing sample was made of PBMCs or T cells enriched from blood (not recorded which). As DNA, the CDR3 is TGCGCCAGCAGCTTGGGGGACAGGGGGACTGAAGCTTTCTTT. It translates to CASSLGDRGTEAFF.